These 24 T cell receptor beta chains share one sample of origin, sequenced in a study of identical twins listed by TCRdb under 2016. Preparation of the library involved 5' RACE. Reads for this sample came from an Illumina HiSeq 2000. TCRdb cleaned the public reads at Q25 with fastp, built clones with MiXCR and kept in-frame beta chains. For every CDR3 protein sequence, its rows merge into one entry that carries the most common genes and DNA. Counted in this sample were approximately 230,000 distinct CDR3 sequences; 5.5% to 7.5% of them appeared once. Less than 15% of the sample goes to the ten largest clones. The same sample was also studied in work on T cells expressing NK-cell markers.

Sequencing was done on a sample of CD8+ T cells sorted from blood. The receptors were sampled from a woman aged 18 to 35 in good health.

The chain uses TRBV12-3 or TRBV12-4 and TRBJ2-5; D is possibly TRBD2 (7 bases). V dropped 3 bases and J dropped 3 bases, with 14 bases sitting between them. This CDR3 spans 15 amino acids. The DNA of the CDR3 is TGTGCCAGCAGTTTGGGGGGGCGAAGGAAAGAGACCCAGTACTTC. Translation: CASSLGGRRKETQYF.

This clonotype was counted a few times. The CDR3 protein is CASSEGSYSSNQPQHF. The CDR3 nucleotides read TGTGCCAGCAGTGAGGGGTCGTACTCTAGCAATCAGCCCCAGCATTTT. This chain connects TRBV25-1 to TRBJ1-5, with D unresolved. V was pared by 3 bases and J by 0 bases, with 12 bases between. Germline lookup yields CDR1 MGHDK and CDR2 SYGVNS. The CDR3 extends over 16 amino acids.

This clonotype was counted only a few times. This rearrangement joins TRBV7-8 to TRBJ1-2, with 8 bases identical to TRBD1. Germline values: CDR1 SGHVS, CDR2 FQNEAQ. V lost 5 bases and J lost 5; bases outside the gene matches: 10. The CDR3 covers 15 residues. CDR3 nucleotides: TGTGCCAGCAGCCCTGGACAGGGAATGAAATATGGCTACACCTTC. Its translation is CASSPGQGMKYGYTF.

This clonotype was detected many times. V usage is TRBV5-1 and J usage is TRBJ2-1; D is perhaps TRBD2 (6 bases). CDR1 is SGHRS and CDR2 is YFSETQ in the germline V gene. This CDR3 comprises 14 residues. Trimming removed 0 bases from V and 3 bases from J, with 7 bases in between. DNA for the CDR3: TGCGCCAGCAGCTTGGGGGGGGACTACAATGAGCAGTTCTTC. Translated, it gives CASSLGGDYNEQFF.

This clonotype was seen a few times. The chain employs TRBV5-5 and TRBJ2-1, with D unclear. This CDR3 comprises 13 residues. Germline V lookup: CDR1 SGHKS, CDR2 YYEKEE (reference sequence). With 6 bases removed from V and 3 bases from J, the gap between germline ends came to 10 bases. CDR3 loop: CASKGPYYNEQFF. The DNA of the CDR3 is TGTGCCAGCAAGGGCCCCTACTACAATGAGCAGTTCTTC.

There are a few counts of this clonotype. The chain combines TRBV3-1 with TRBJ1-2, with a weak D call TRBD1 (5 bases). Germline values: CDR1 LGHDT, CDR2 YNNKEL (reference sequence). The germline V and J ends were trimmed by 4 bases and 8 bases, with 17 bases remaining between them. This CDR3 is built from 14 residues. CDR3 sequence: CASSPRRGVLGYTF. The DNA for the CDR3 is TGTGCCAGCAGCCCAAGGCGGGGGGTCCTGGGCTACACCTTC.

The chain joins TRBV27 to TRBJ2-5, with 9 bases that match TRBD2. The CDR3 consists of 15 residues. The trim removed 2 bases at V and 0 bases at J, leaving 1 base unmatched. Germline lookup yields CDR1 MNHEY and CDR2 SMNVEV (reference sequence). Here the CDR3 reads CASSLAGGYQETQYF. CDR3 sequence (DNA): TGTGCCAGCAGTTTAGCGGGGGGGTACCAAGAGACCCAGTACTTC.

This clonotype was counted at least ten times. CDR3 sequence (DNA): TGTGTGACAGCGGGACTAGCGAAGATCTCCTACAATGAGCAGTTCTTC. It codes for CVTAGLAKISYNEQFF. J is TRBJ2-1 and V is TRBV6-2 or TRBV6-3, with 10 bases identical to TRBD2. The CDR3 loop spans 16 amino acids. Germline CDR1 and CDR2: MNHEY and SVGEGT.

This clonotype was found many times. The rearrangement uses TRBV7-9 and TRBJ2-1; D not certain. V dropped 5 bases and J dropped 2 bases, with 7 bases sitting between them. CDR1 and CDR2 from the germline V gene are SEHNR and FQNEAQ (reference sequence). This CDR3 spans 13 amino acids. In DNA, the CDR3 is TGTGCCAGCAGCCCCAGGACCTACAATGAGCAGTTCTTC. Amino acid sequence: CASSPRTYNEQFF.

The chain recombines TRBV27 with TRBJ2-7; the match to TRBD2 covers 10 bases. CDR1 is MNHEY and CDR2 is SMNVEV in the germline V gene (reference sequence). The CDR3 loop spans 14 amino acids. After removal of 6 bases from V and 2 bases from J, the junction contained 4 bases not matched to a gene. CDR3 loop: CASRLAGATYEQYF. CDR3 DNA: TGTGCCAGCAGGCTAGCGGGAGCCACCTACGAGCAGTACTTC.

Ten or more counts support this clonotype. This chain joins TRBV10-2 and TRBJ2-7; 13 bases map to TRBD2. CDR3 length equals 21 residues. V was clipped by 3 bases and J by 2 bases; unmatched bases: 19. Germline loops: CDR1 WSHSY, CDR2 SAAADI. CDR3 loop: CASSDPGLAGVHKGNPYEQYF. CDR3 sequence (DNA): TGCGCCAGCAGTGACCCCGGACTAGCGGGAGTTCACAAGGGGAATCCCTACGAGCAGTACTTC.

This clonotype has at least ten counts. The chain's CDR3 is CASSLEGGPSGANVLTF. The CDR3 nucleotides are TGTGCCAGCAGCTTGGAGGGGGGACCCTCTGGGGCCAACGTCCTGACTTTC. This rearrangement joins TRBV5-5 to TRBJ2-6; D is tentatively TRBD1 or TRBD2 (6 bases each). The CDR3 runs to 17 residues. The V end lost 0 bases, the J end lost 0 bases, and 10 bases lay between the germline ends. Germline-derived CDR1 and CDR2 are SGHKS and YYEKEE (reference sequence).

This clonotype was detected many times. The chain links TRBV7-2 to TRBJ2-7; TRBD2 matches at 10 bases. The CDR3 consists of 15 residues. The V gene end was trimmed by 5 bases and the J gene end by 0 bases; junction bases not matched to a gene: 4. CDR1 and CDR2 from the germline V gene are SGHTA and FQGNSA. The CDR3 nucleotides read TGTGCCAGCAGCGATCCTAGCGGGAGCTCCTACGAGCAGTACTTC. Residues: CASSDPSGSSYEQYF.

The CDR3 reads CASSQDDEAGDYEQYF. The CDR3, as DNA: TGTGCCAGCAGCCAAGATGACGAAGCGGGAGACTACGAGCAGTACTTC. This rearrangement joins TRBV14 to TRBJ2-7; TRBD2 agrees at 8 bases. Trimming cost V 0 bases and J 3 bases; bases outside gene matches: 7. The CDR3 runs 16 residues. Germline V gene data show CDR1 as SGHDN and CDR2 as FVKESK. The full variable domain, with the rest looked up from reference TRBV14 and TRBJ2-7, is EAGVTQFPSHSVIEKGQTVTLRCDPISGHDNLYWYRRVMGKEIKFLLHFVKESKQDESGMPNNRFLAERTGGTYSTLKVQPAELEDSGVYFCASSQDDEAGDYEQYFGPGTRLTVT.

This clonotype was counted a few times. The gene calls are TRBV20-1 and TRBJ1-2, with TRBD1 matching over 8 bases. With 6 bases clipped from V and 8 bases from J, the junction kept 11 bases outside the gene matches. CDR1 and CDR2 from the germline V gene are DFQATT and SNEGSKA (reference sequence). The CDR3 is made up of 13 amino acids. The CDR3 coding sequence is TGCAGTGCGAGACAGGGGCCGCTGATGGGCTACACCTTC. Its translation is CSARQGPLMGYTF.

In this sample, this clonotype turned up many times. The CDR3 DNA follows: TGCAGCGTTGATCTGGGAATTCGAGGCTACACCTTC. It specifies CSVDLGIRGYTF. This chain joins TRBV29-1 and TRBJ1-2; no reliable D call. V was shortened by 3 bases and J by 8 bases, with 13 bases between the two germline ends. CDR3 length: 12 residues. The germline CDR1 and CDR2 sequences are SQVTM and ANQGSEA.

The chain employs TRBV6-6 and TRBJ2-3; D is unclear. Trimming stripped 7 bases from V and 2 bases from J, with 10 bases between. Looked up from germline, CDR1 is MNHNY and CDR2 is SVGAGI (reference sequence). The length of the CDR3 is 13 residues. The CDR3 region has the DNA TGTGCCAGCAACCTAGTAGTCACAGATACGCAGTATTTT. Encoded protein: CASNLVVTDTQYF.

This clonotype has just a few counts. The chain carries TRBV3-1 and TRBJ1-2; D unresolved. The germline gives CDR1 LGHDT, CDR2 YNNKEL (reference sequence). V shed 6 bases and J shed 8 bases, with 19 bases lying between them. This CDR3 spans 14 amino acids. The CDR3 is CASSRVGNPRGYTF. The CDR3 DNA sequence: TGTGCCAGCAGTCGAGTCGGTAATCCTCGGGGCTACACCTTC.

This chain connects TRBV20-1 to TRBJ2-3; D is unclear. Germline lookup yields CDR1 DFQATT and CDR2 SNEGSKA (reference sequence). V was trimmed by 5 bases and J by 3 bases, leaving 15 bases between them. CDR3 length: 14 amino acids. Here the CDR3 reads CSALQPGRTDTQYF. CDR3 DNA sequence: TGCAGTGCTCTGCAACCTGGGCGGACAGATACGCAGTATTTT.

This clonotype was picked up many times. V is TRBV9 and J is TRBJ1-2; TRBD1 matches 7 bases. The CDR3 runs 14 residues. The V gene's germline CDR1 is SGDLS and CDR2 YYNGEE. The V segment lost 4 bases and the J segment 11 bases; nucleotides outside the gene matches: 14. The CDR3 DNA reads TGTGCCAGCAGCCCGCCATGGGGGGACAGTAATTACACCTTC. Its protein is CASSPPWGDSNYTF.

This clonotype has just a few counts. This chain connects TRBV11-2 to TRBJ2-1; D ambiguous. Trimming cost V 1 base and J 0 bases, with 10 bases left between them. Germline CDR1 SGHAT, CDR2 FQNNGV. The CDR3 has 16 amino acids. CDR3 sequence reads: CASSLADGSSYNEQFF. The CDR3 DNA follows: TGTGCCAGCAGCTTAGCCGACGGAAGCTCCTACAATGAGCAGTTCTTC.

The chain is built from TRBV29-1 and TRBJ1-2; D call uncertain. CDR1 is SQVTM, CDR2 ANQGSEA, per germline. CDR3 length: 11 amino acids. Deletions cut 0 bases from V and 7 bases from J, with 6 bases between. As DNA, the CDR3 is TGCAGCGTTGAAGATCGGATTGGCTACACCTTC. Translated, it gives CSVEDRIGYTF.

This clonotype was seen ten or more times. The gene calls are TRBV25-1 and TRBJ2-7; 8 bases match TRBD1. The length of the CDR3 is 20 residues. Germline CDR1 reads MGHDK; CDR2 reads SYGVNS. V dropped 4 bases and J dropped 7; count of bases not matched to a gene: 27. In DNA form, the CDR3 reads TGTGCCAGCAGTGCCGCTCACGGACAGGGTTGGGTAACTAACCGTCGAGAGCAGTACTTC. Protein: CASSAAHGQGWVTNRREQYF.

In its sample, this clonotype was seen a few times. The rearrangement joins TRBV28 to TRBJ2-3; 13 nucleotides agree with TRBD2. J was trimmed by 4 bases and V by 2 bases; bases with no gene match: 9. Per germline, CDR1 MDHEN and CDR2 SYDVKM. CDR3 length equals 18 residues. As DNA, the CDR3 is TGTGCCAGCAGTTTACCTAGGACTAGCGGGAGTAGGGCAGATACGCAGTATTTT. It codes for CASSLPRTSGSRADTQYF.